The rows below give T cell receptor beta chains drawn from one sample of a study of cytomegalovirus exposure and HLA in healthy donors. The repertoire was sequenced with immunoSEQ multiplex PCR; TCRdb's copy has only in-frame clones and lacks some. The sample yields some 120,000 clones, about 80% seen once. Sequenced input: PBMCs. The receptors were gathered from a male donor in good health and CMV-seronegative. Both conserved end residues are part of each CDR3. A D gene is named only where the DNA matches it firmly. Only part of the rows carry a size: once, few, many, or a class if the clone is expanded.

clone_size d_call j_call v_call cdr3_nt cdr3_aa
. . TRBJ1-3 TRBV11-2 TGTGCCAGCAGCCAGGACACCCTCTCTGGAAACACCATATATTTT CASSQDTLSGNTIYF
. TRBD1 TRBJ2-7 TRBV7-9 TGTTCCAGCAGCCCCTACCTTGGACAGGGTTGGAAGCAGTACTTC CSSSPYLGQGWKQYF
. TRBD1 TRBJ1-3 TRBV19 TGTGCCAGTCACGGACAGGGGTTCCCCACCATATATTTT CASHGQGFPTIYF
once TRBD1 TRBJ1-1 TRBV28 TGTGCCAGCAGTTTTAAAACAGGGGGCTTCACTGAAGCTTTCTTT CASSFKTGGFTEAFF
. . TRBJ1-3 TRBV6-1 TGTGCCAGCAGTGAAGATGTTGCACAGGCGGCCGCCATATATTTT CASSEDVAQAAAIYF
. . TRBJ2-1 TRBV7-2 TGTGCCAGCAGCTTAGCCCTGACTTATGAGCAGTTCTTC CASSLALTYEQFF
. TRBD1 TRBJ1-6 TRBV18 TGTGCCAGCTCCGACAGGGGGGATTCACCCCTCCACTTT CASSDRGDSPLHF
. . TRBJ1-5 TRBV10-2 TGCGCCAGCAGTATCTCTACAGGGTCGGAACAGCCCCAGCATTTT CASSISTGSEQPQHF
. . TRBJ1-1 TRBV30 TGTGCCTGGAGTGCTTCAGGGTTAACTGAAGCTTTCTTT CAWSASGLTEAFF
. . TRBJ1-6 TRBV28 TGTGCCAGCAGCGGTCCTAATTCACCCCTCCACTTT CASSGPNSPLHF
. . TRBJ1-1 TRBV5-1 TGCGCCAGCAGCTTGGATAGGGGGAACACTGAAGCTTTCTTT CASSLDRGNTEAFF
. TRBD1 TRBJ1-3 TRBV29-1 TGCAGCGTTGCGACAGGGGGTGGAAACACCATATATTTT CSVATGGGNTIYF
. . TRBJ2-2 TRBV30 TGTGCCTGGAGTAGCGCGGGCACCGGGGAGCTGTTTTTT CAWSSAGTGELFF
. TRBD2 TRBJ2-3 TRBV6-4 TGTGCCAGCAGTACAAGCGGGGGCGCAGATACGCAGTATTTT CASSTSGGADTQYF
. TRBD2 TRBJ2-7 TRBV7-2 TGTGCCAGCAGCCCCCCGGGACTAGCTCCTGCCTACGAGCAGTACTTC CASSPPGLAPAYEQYF
. TRBD2 TRBJ2-2 TRBV6-6 TGTGCCAGCAGTTACGAGAGCGGGGTTAGTGCCGGGGAGCTGTTCTTT CASSYESGVSAGELFF
. . TRBJ1-1 TRBV11-2 TGTGCCAGCAGCTTAGGGCCGAACACTGAAGCTTTCTTT CASSLGPNTEAFF